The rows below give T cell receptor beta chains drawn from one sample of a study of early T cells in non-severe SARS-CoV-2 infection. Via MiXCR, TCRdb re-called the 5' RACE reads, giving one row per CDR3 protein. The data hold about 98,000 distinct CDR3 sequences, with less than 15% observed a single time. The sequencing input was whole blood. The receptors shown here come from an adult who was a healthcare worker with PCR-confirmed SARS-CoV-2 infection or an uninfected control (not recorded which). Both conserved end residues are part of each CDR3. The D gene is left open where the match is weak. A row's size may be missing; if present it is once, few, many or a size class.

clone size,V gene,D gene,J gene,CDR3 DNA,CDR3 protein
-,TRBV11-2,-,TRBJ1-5,TGTGCCAGCAGCCCAAGGGGATTTCGCAATCAGCCCCAGCATTTT,CASSPRGFRNQPQHF
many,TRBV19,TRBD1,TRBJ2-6,TGTGCCAGTAGTACGCCGACAGGGGCTGGGGCCAACGTCCTGACTTTC,CASSTPTGAGANVLTF
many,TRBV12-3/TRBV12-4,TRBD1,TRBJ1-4,TGTGCCAGCAGCGGGGGAGGACAGGGGGAAGAAAAACTGTTTTTT,CASSGGGQGEEKLFF
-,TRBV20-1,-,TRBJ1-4,TGCAGTGCTAGAGATCGGGGAGACGGAACTAATGAAAAACTGTTTTTT,CSARDRGDGTNEKLFF
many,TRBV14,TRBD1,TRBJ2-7,TGTGCCAGCAGCCAAGGACCCGGGACAGGGAGAAGTCTGTACTTC,CASSQGPGTGRSLYF
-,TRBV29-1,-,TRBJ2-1,TGCAGCGGGAAGGGCCCCAAGGGAAATGAGCAGTTCTTC,CSGKGPKGNEQFF
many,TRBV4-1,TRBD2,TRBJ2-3,TGCGCCACCAGCCAATTTTCCGGGACTAGCGAATTCACAGATACGCAGTATTTT,CATSQFSGTSEFTDTQYF
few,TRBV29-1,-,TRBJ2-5,TGCAGCGTTCTAGGGGCTCAAGAGACCCAGTACTTC,CSVLGAQETQYF
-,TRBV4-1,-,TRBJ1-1,TGCGCCAGCAGCCAAGCGCAGGGCCCTGTGGAAGCTTTCTTT,CASSQAQGPVEAFF
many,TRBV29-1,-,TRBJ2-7,TGCAGCGTTGCAGGGAGCTCCTACGAGCAGTACTTC,CSVAGSSYEQYF
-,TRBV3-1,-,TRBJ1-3,TGTGCCAGCAGCCAAGAAACAGTCACTGGAAACACCATATATTTT,CASSQETVTGNTIYF
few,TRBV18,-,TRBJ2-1,TGTGCCAGCTCACCACCGGTTGGGGCGGGGCGGAGTAGGAATGAGCAGTTCTTC,CASSPPVGAGRSRNEQFF
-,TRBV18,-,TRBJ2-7,TGTGCCAGCTCCACAGACAGACTGGTCTCCAACGAGCAGTACTTC,CASSTDRLVSNEQYF
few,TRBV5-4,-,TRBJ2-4,TGTGCCAGCAGATTCCCGACATTCCGAGCCAAAAACATTCAGTACTTC,CASRFPTFRAKNIQYF
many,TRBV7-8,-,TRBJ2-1,TGTGCCAGCAGCTCGCAGGGGCGGAAATACAATGAGCAGTTCTTC,CASSSQGRKYNEQFF
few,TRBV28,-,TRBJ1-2,TGTGCCAGCAGTAGACAGAACTATGGCTACACCTTC,CASSRQNYGYTF
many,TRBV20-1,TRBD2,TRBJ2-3,TGCAGTGCTAGAGATGCCCTAGCGGGAGCTGATACGCAGTATTTT,CSARDALAGADTQYF
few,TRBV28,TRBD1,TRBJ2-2,TGTGCCAGCAGTTTACACGGGACAGCGAACACCGGGGAGCTGTTTTTT,CASSLHGTANTGELFF
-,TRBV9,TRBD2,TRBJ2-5,TGTGCCAGCAGCCCGCGGCCGGGACTAGCGGGAGCAGAGACCCAGTACTTC,CASSPRPGLAGAETQYF
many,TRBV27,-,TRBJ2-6,TGTGCCAGCAGTCCAGGGTTAGGAGGGGCCAACGTCCTGACTTTC,CASSPGLGGANVLTF
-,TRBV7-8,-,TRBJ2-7,TGTGCCAGCAGCCCAAATCAAGTAGTTGTAGGCGAGCAGTACTTC,CASSPNQVVVGEQYF
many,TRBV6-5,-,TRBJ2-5,TGTGCCAGCAGACCGACGATGTCGGTCGAGACCCAGTACTTC,CASRPTMSVETQYF
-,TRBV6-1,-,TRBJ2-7,TGTGCCAGCGGCCCAAGACGCGGGCAGGGCTACGAGCAGTACTTC,CASGPRRGQGYEQYF
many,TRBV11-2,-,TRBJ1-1,TGTGCCAGCAGCTTAGAGGGGTCGGGAGTCGAAGCTTTCTTT,CASSLEGSGVEAFF
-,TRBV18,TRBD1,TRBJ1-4,TGTGCCAGCTCACTAAACGAGGGGGCGGAAAAACTGTTTTTT,CASSLNEGAEKLFF
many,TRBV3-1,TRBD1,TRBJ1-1,TGTGCCAGCAGCCAAGGGACAGGAATCATGAACACTGAAGCTTTCTTT,CASSQGTGIMNTEAFF
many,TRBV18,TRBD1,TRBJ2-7,TGTGCCAGCTCACCGGGACAGGGTCCCCGGCAGTACTTC,CASSPGQGPRQYF
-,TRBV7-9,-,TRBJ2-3,TGTGCCAGCAGCTTAGTCTCAGATACGCAGTATTTT,CASSLVSDTQYF
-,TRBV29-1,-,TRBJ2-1,TGCAGCGTTGAGTATAACAATGAGCAGTTCTTC,CSVEYNNEQFF
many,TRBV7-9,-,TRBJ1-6,TGTGCCAGCAGCCGGGACGGTAACAATTCACCCCTCCACTTT,CASSRDGNNSPLHF
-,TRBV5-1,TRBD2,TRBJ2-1,TGCGCCAGCAGCTTCGCTCCTAGCGGGAGCCCCAATGAGCAGTTCTTC,CASSFAPSGSPNEQFF
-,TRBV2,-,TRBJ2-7,TGTGCCAGCGGACTGAGTGGCGAGCAGTACTTC,CASGLSGEQYF
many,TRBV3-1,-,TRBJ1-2,TGTGCCAGCAGCCAAGATCAGAGAGCTACCGGCTACACCTTC,CASSQDQRATGYTF
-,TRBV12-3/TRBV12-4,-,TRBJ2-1,TGTGCCAGCAGCCCCGGGCCTGACAATGAGCAGTTCTTC,CASSPGPDNEQFF
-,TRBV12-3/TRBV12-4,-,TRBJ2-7,TGTGCCAGCAGTTTATCACGGGACGGGAGCGAGCAGTACTTC,CASSLSRDGSEQYF
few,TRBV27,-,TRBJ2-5,TGTGCCAGCAGCCTGGGACCCCGCGAGGTAGAGACCCAGTACTTC,CASSLGPREVETQYF
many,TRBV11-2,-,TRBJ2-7,TGTGCCAGCAGCTTAGAATCCCCGGTTACCTACGAGCAGTACTTC,CASSLESPVTYEQYF